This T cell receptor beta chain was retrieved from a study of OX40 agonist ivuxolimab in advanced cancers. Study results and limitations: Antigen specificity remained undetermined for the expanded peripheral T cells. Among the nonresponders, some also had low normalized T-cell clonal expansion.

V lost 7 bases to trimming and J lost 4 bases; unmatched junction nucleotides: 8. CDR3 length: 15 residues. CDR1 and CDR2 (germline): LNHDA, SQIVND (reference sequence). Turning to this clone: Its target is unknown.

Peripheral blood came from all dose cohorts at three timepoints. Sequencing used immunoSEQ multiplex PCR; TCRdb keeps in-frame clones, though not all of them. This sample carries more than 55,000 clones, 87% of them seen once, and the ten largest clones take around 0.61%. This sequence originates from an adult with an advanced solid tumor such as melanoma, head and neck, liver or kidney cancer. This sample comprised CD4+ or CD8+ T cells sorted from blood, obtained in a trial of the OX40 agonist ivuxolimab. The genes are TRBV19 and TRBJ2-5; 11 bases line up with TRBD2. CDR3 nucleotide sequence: TGTGCCAGTACCTACGCTAGCGGGAGGTCAGAGACCCAGTACTTC. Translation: CASTYASGRSETQYF.